A single sample gave rise to the 20 T cell receptor beta chains below, sequenced in a study of T cell repertoires in cytomegalovirus infection. MiXCR, applied by TCRdb to the reads, yields one record per CDR3 protein. The repertoire holds some 46,000 distinct CDR3 sequences, with under 20% as singletons. Their target antigens are unknown. The material sequenced was CD8+ T cells from cultured PBMCs, taken from culture after CMV antigen stimulation. All receptors come from a human donor in good health (CMV status not recorded). Some clones in this sample may be carry-over from other donors' samples.

This clonotype was found a few times. This sequence joins TRBV7-6 and TRBJ1-6; 8 positions match TRBD1. The CDR3 length is 16 residues. V lost 5 bases and J lost 8; bases outside the gene matches: 11. Germline V gene sequence: CDR1 SGHVS, CDR2 FNYEAQ. CDR3 coding DNA: TGTGCCAGCAGCGGACGTGACAGGGGTTATGATTCACCCCTCCACTTT. Its translation: CASSGRDRGYDSPLHF.

This clonotype was counted only a few times. The chain combines TRBV11-2 with TRBJ2-3; unclear D gene. The length of the CDR3 is 12 residues. V gave up 6 bases and J gave up 7 bases, with 11 bases separating them. Germline V gene sequence: CDR1 SGHAT, CDR2 FQNNGV. CDR3 sequence reads: CASSLPEYTQYF. In nucleotides, the CDR3 is TGTGCCAGCAGTCTTCCCGAATATACGCAGTATTTT.

The chain links TRBV24-1 to TRBJ2-3; 9 nucleotides agree with TRBD2. Germline V gene lookup returns CDR1 KGHDR and CDR2 SFDVKD. V shed 3 bases, J shed 5 bases, and the junction held 2 bases outside the gene matches. The length of the CDR3 is 14 residues. Here the CDR3 DNA reads TGTGCCACCAGTGATCCGACTAGCGGAGATACGCAGTATTTT. This translates into CATSDPTSGDTQYF.

The sample holds a few counts of this clonotype. V and J are TRBV12-5 and TRBJ2-1; D may be TRBD2 (5 bases). The CDR3 extends over 14 amino acids. Germline V gives CDR1 LGHNT, CDR2 FRNRAP. V lost 1 base and J lost 10, with 14 bases in between. The CDR3 bases are TGTGCTAGTGGTTTGGCTTCGACCGGCGGGGAGCAGTTCTTC. It yields the protein CASGLASTGGEQFF.

J is TRBJ2-3 and V is TRBV7-9; 8 bases match TRBD2. CDR1 is SEHNR, CDR2 FQNEAQ, per germline (reference sequence). The CDR3 runs to 15 residues. V dropped 5 bases and J dropped 2; count of bases not matched to a gene: 6. The CDR3 region has the DNA TGTGCCAGCAGCCCGGGAGGGGGGACCACAGATACGCAGTATTTT. Its translation: CASSPGGGTTDTQYF.

This clonotype was counted at least ten times. The gene calls are TRBV7-2 and TRBJ2-7, with D perhaps matching TRBD1 or TRBD2 (5 bases each). With 3 bases removed from V and 3 bases from J, the gap between germline ends came to 12 bases. The CDR3 extends over 14 amino acids. Germline-derived CDR1 and CDR2 are SGHTA and FQGNSA. The CDR3 here is CASSFSWDDYEQYF. The CDR3 DNA follows: TGTGCCAGCAGCTTCTCTTGGGACGACTACGAGCAGTACTTC.

V gene TRBV4-3 combines with J gene TRBJ2-2; unclear D gene. The V end was cut by 6 bases, the J end by 5 bases, with 22 bases between. The CDR3 has 17 residues. The germline gives CDR1 LGHNA, CDR2 YSLEER. The DNA of the CDR3 is TGCGCCAGCAGTAAGCGAGGAACGGACGTCGGGACCGGGGAGCTGTTTTTT. This encodes CASSKRGTDVGTGELFF.

The chain employs TRBV5-1 and TRBJ2-1, with D tentatively TRBD2 (6 bases). Germline CDR1 is SGHRS and CDR2 is YFSETQ. This CDR3 region has 12 residues. Trimming took off 3 bases at V and 9 bases at J, with 10 bases between the two ends. The CDR3 reads CASSSRGAEQFF. Written as DNA, the CDR3 is TGCGCCAGCAGCTCGCGCGGGGCTGAGCAGTTCTTC.

This clonotype was detected ten times or more. The chain recombines TRBV6-2 or TRBV6-3 with TRBJ2-7; 7 bases match TRBD2. The germline gives CDR1 MNHEY, CDR2 SVGEGT. J lost 2 bases, V lost 2 bases, and 12 bases had no gene match. This CDR3 has 17 residues. The CDR3 is CASSYPSGRETTYEQYF. The CDR3 bases are TGTGCCAGCAGTTACCCCAGTGGGCGGGAGACTACCTACGAGCAGTACTTC.

CDR3 sequence: CASSLGVGDQPQHF. CDR3 DNA: TGCGCCAGCAGCTTAGGGGTGGGTGATCAGCCCCAGCATTTT. This chain links TRBV5-1 with TRBJ1-5, with D possibly TRBD1 on 5 matching bases. Germline V lookup: CDR1 SGHRS, CDR2 YFSETQ. Deletions cut 2 bases from V and 5 bases from J, with 11 bases between. The CDR3 extends over 14 amino acids.

The sample holds many counts of this clonotype. The rearrangement joins TRBV7-8 to TRBJ1-6, with unresolved D. V shed 10 bases and J shed 5 bases, with 12 bases lying between them. CDR1 SGHVS and CDR2 FQNEAQ come from the germline V gene. CDR3 length: 13 amino acids. The CDR3 sequence is CATRPPNNSPLHF. DNA of the CDR3: TGTGCCACCCGGCCCCCCAATAATTCACCCCTCCACTTT.

This clonotype has at least ten counts. The CDR3, as DNA: TGTGCCAGCAGCTTAGAGTTAAGCACAGATACGCAGTATTTT. This codes for CASSLELSTDTQYF. The chain links TRBV7-9 to TRBJ2-3; D is unresolved. This CDR3 is built from 14 residues. V lost 1 base, J lost 0 bases, and 5 bases lay in between. CDR1 is SEHNR and CDR2 is FQNEAQ in the germline V gene (reference sequence).

This clonotype qualifies as medium-sized (0.01 to 0.1%). The chain employs TRBV4-3 and TRBJ1-2; TRBD1 matches at 7 bases. V gave up 2 bases and J gave up 4 bases; unmatched junction bases: 13. Germline V gene data show CDR1 as LGHNA and CDR2 as YSLEER. The CDR3 spans 17 residues. CDR3: CASSQRRDSVNFYGYTF. The CDR3 DNA reads as TGCGCCAGCAGCCAAAGACGGGACAGTGTCAACTTCTATGGCTACACCTTC.

This clonotype was picked up one time. The chain is built from TRBV15 and TRBJ2-7, with TRBD2 as a possible D gene (5 bases). V lost 0 bases and J 0 bases, leaving 9 bases between the germline ends. This CDR3 is 15 amino acids long. Germline CDR1 is LNHNV and CDR2 is YYDKDF (reference sequence). The CDR3 reads CATSRDSSGSYEQYF. Written as DNA, the CDR3 is TGTGCCACCAGCAGAGATTCGAGCGGCTCCTACGAGCAGTACTTC.

The chain employs TRBV27 and TRBJ2-7; D is unresolved. V was clipped by 6 bases and J by 0 bases, with 6 bases between them. This CDR3 is built from 12 residues. Per germline, CDR1 MNHEY and CDR2 SMNVEV (reference sequence). CDR3 DNA sequence: TGTGCCAGCAGCCAAAGCTCCTACGAGCAGTACTTC. Translation gives CASSQSSYEQYF.

In this sample, this clonotype turned up many times. The CDR3 sequence is CASSSGLAYEQYF. CDR3 DNA: TGTGCCAGCAGCTCGGGACTAGCTTACGAGCAGTACTTC. The rearrangement links TRBV7-9 to TRBJ2-7; the match to TRBD2 covers 9 bases. The CDR3 has 13 amino acids. Germline V gives CDR1 SEHNR, CDR2 FQNEAQ (reference sequence). Germline trimming cut 4 bases from V and 4 bases from J; bases unmatched to any gene: 2. Supplemented by reference TRBV7-9 and TRBJ2-7, the full variable domain reads DTGVSQNPRHKITKRGQNVTFRCDPISEHNRLYWYRQTLGQGPEFLTYFQNEAQLEKSRLLSDRFSAERPKGSFSTLEIQRTEQGDSAMYLCASSSGLAYEQYFGPGTRLTVT.

This clonotype has a count of ten or more. The chain links TRBV7-9 to TRBJ2-3; 16 nucleotides agree with TRBD2. The V segment lost 8 bases and the J segment 7 bases; nucleotides outside the gene matches: 12. The CDR3 contains 17 residues. Germline V gene sequence: CDR1 SEHNR, CDR2 FQNEAQ (reference sequence). CDR3 nucleotide sequence: TGTGCCAGCTCGGGACTAGCGGGGGGGGTTTCCCCGTATACGCAGTATTTT. Translated: CASSGLAGGVSPYTQYF.

This clonotype was seen a handful of times. The V and J genes are TRBV14 and TRBJ2-1; perhaps D is TRBD1 or TRBD2 (6 bases each). The CDR3 extends over 16 amino acids. Deletions cut 3 bases from V and 8 bases from J, with 20 bases between. Germline loops: CDR1 SGHDN, CDR2 FVKESK. CDR3 DNA sequence: TGTGCCAGCAGCCAGAGGGGGGCAGGGGCCTCGGATGAGCAGTTCTTC. It is translated as CASSQRGAGASDEQFF.

The gene calls are TRBV10-2 and TRBJ2-1, with 8 bases lining up with TRBD2. From germline, CDR1 is WSHSY and CDR2 SAAADI. The CDR3 is 15 residues long. V lost 4 bases to trimming and J lost 3 bases; unmatched junction nucleotides: 5. The CDR3 DNA sequence: TGCGCCAGCAGTGCGGGAGGGCATGTCTACAATGAGCAGTTCTTC. Protein sequence: CASSAGGHVYNEQFF.

In its sample, this clonotype was seen a few times. V gene TRBV2 combines with J gene TRBJ1-4; TRBD1 is a possible D gene (5 bases). The CDR3 is 15 residues long. CDR1 is SNHLY and CDR2 is FYNNEI in the germline V gene. V was cut by 3 bases and J by 0 bases, with 8 bases left in between. The CDR3 spells CASSDLTATNEKLFF. In DNA form, the CDR3 reads TGTGCCAGCAGTGATCTGACAGCAACTAATGAAAAACTGTTTTTT.